The clone carrying this TCR beta chain was detected a few times. Its antigen is currently unknown. The sample is drawn from a study of T cell repertoires in cytomegalovirus infection. Study context: Public TCR beta signature analysis indicated the presence of both CMV infection and matching HLA type.

Via MiXCR, TCRdb re-called the reads, giving one row per CDR3 protein. The sample includes approximately 990,000 distinct CDR3 sequences, 30% to 40% seen only once; the top ten take more than 13%. This receptor was identified in a human donor in good health (CMV status not recorded). Some clones in this sample may be carry-over from other donors' samples. Here the sequenced sample was cultured CD8+ T cells from PBMCs, taken from culture after CMV antigen stimulation.

The CDR3 sequence: CASSRGLGSDRISWGYTF. DNA for the CDR3: TGTGCCAGTAGTCGGGGGCTTGGAAGCGACAGGATAAGCTGGGGCTACACCTTC. J is TRBJ1-2 and V is TRBV19, with D perhaps matching TRBD1 (6 bases). Trimming removed 5 bases at V and 8 bases at J, with 30 bases between. The CDR3 runs to 18 residues. Germline loops: CDR1 LNHDA, CDR2 SQIVND (reference sequence).